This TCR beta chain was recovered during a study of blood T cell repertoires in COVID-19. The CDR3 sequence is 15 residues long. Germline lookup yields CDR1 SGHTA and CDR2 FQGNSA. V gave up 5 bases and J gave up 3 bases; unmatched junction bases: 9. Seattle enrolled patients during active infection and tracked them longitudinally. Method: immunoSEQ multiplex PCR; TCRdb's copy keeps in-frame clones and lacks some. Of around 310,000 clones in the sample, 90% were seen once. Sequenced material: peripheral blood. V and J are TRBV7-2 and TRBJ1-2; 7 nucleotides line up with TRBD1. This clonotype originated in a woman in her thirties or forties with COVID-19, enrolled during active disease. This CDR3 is CASSPQTGLDYGYTF. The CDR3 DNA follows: TGTGCCAGCAGCCCTCAGACAGGGCTGGACTATGGCTACACCTTC.